This TCR beta chain was retrieved from a study of blood T cells in healthy people across ages. The study, taken as a whole, reports: Naive CD4+ cell counts and diversity both ran higher in long-lived than in aged donors.

CDR1 and CDR2 from the germline V gene are SGHTA and FQGNSA. With 5 bases clipped from V and 8 bases from J, the junction kept 12 bases outside the gene matches. CDR3 length: 15 residues. There were at least 5.5 micrograms of total RNA extracted from every sample. Using a J-beta primer mix together with a sample-barcoded 5' primer, a second PCR was run for about 7 to 12 cycles. Tags on each cDNA molecule came from a template-switch adaptor with 12 random nucleotides. In TCRdb, the 5' RACE reads were re-called with MiXCR into one record per CDR3 protein. The repertoire holds 850,000 or so distinct CDR3 sequences, 29% seen once, with about 18% in the top ten. This clonotype was seen many times. Its matching antigen is unknown.

Sequences were obtained from blood. The V gene is TRBV7-2, the J gene TRBJ1-2; TRBD1 matches at 9 bases. This sequence originates from a woman of 80 years or more in good health. The chain's CDR3 is CASSINRDRALGYTF. The CDR3 bases are TGTGCCAGCAGCATAAACCGGGACAGGGCATTAGGCTACACCTTC.